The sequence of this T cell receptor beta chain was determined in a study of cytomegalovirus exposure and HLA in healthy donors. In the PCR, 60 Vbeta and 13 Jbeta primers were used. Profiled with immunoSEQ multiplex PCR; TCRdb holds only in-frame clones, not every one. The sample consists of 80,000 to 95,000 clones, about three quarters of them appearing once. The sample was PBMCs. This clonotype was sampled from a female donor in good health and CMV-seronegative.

The CDR3 bases are TGTGCCAGCAGTGAGGGACTAGAGGCGCATGAGCAGTTCTTC. It translates to CASSEGLEAHEQFF. This chain connects TRBV6-4 to TRBJ2-1; 8 nucleotides align to TRBD2. Germline V gene lookup returns CDR1 MRHNA and CDR2 SNTAGT. J lost 8 bases, V lost 3 bases, and 6 bases had no gene match. The CDR3 is 14 residues long.